This T cell receptor beta chain derives from a study of STAT3 mutations in large granular lymphocyte leukemia. The table came from immunoSEQ multiplex PCR; TCRdb's copy has only in-frame clones and leaves some out. This sample has 37,000 or so clones, with about 88% found just once. Germline V lookup: CDR1 LNHDA, CDR2 SQIVND (reference sequence). V lost 4 bases and J 8 bases, leaving 14 bases between the germline ends. The CDR3 is made up of 13 amino acids. This clone was observed a single time. Its matching antigen is unknown. Study observations and caveats: Differing intervals and regimens complicate linking therapy response to clone burden. In T-cell large granular lymphocyte leukemia, about half of patients showed multiple immunodominant subclonotypes.

This chain uses TRBV19 with TRBJ1-2, with D possibly TRBD1 on 5 matching bases. Sequenced sample: PBMCs. The sequence came from a human donor with T large granular lymphocyte leukemia. Some clones in this sample may be carry-over from other donors' samples. In nucleotides, the CDR3 is TGTGCCAGTAGTACCCCGGGGACGGGGGGCTACACCTTC. Protein sequence: CASSTPGTGGYTF.